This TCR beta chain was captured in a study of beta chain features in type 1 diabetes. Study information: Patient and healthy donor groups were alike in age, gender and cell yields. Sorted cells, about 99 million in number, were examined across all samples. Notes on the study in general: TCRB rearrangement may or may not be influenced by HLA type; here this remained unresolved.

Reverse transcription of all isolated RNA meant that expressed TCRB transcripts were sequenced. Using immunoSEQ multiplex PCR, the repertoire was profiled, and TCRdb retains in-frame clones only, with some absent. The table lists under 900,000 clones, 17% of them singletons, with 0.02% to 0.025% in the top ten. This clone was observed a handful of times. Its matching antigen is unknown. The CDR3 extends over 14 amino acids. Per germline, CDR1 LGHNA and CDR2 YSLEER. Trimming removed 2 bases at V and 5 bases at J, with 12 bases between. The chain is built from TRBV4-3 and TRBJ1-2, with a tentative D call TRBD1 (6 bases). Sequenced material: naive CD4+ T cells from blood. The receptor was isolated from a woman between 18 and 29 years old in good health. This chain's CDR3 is CASSQTRDIYGYTF. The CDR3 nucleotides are TGCGCCAGCAGCCAAACGCGGGACATATATGGCTACACCTTC.